These 28 T cell receptor beta chains were sequenced from one sample in a study of T-cell reconstitution after alpha-beta-depleted transplantation in children. Unique molecular identifiers tagged the TCRbeta library. Using its own MiXCR run on the PCR reads, TCRdb lists one record per CDR3 protein. The table has hundreds of thousands of distinct CDR3 sequences, roughly 13% seen once. Material: PBMCs, obtained before TCRalphabeta/CD19-depleted stem cell transplant. The receptors originated from a girl aged 2 to 9 with congenital amegakaryocytic thrombocytopenia, due to receive a stem cell transplant.

In its sample, this clonotype was seen a few times. The rearrangement uses TRBV6-1 and TRBJ2-7, with TRBD1 matching 7 bases. J was trimmed by 0 bases and V by 4 bases; bases with no gene match: 12. This CDR3 spans 17 amino acids. CDR1 is MNHNS and CDR2 is SASEGT in the germline V gene. This CDR3 is CASSAAPSGGYSYEQYF. CDR3 coding DNA: TGTGCCAGCAGTGCCGCGCCCTCAGGGGGATACTCCTACGAGCAGTACTTC.

This clonotype has a handful of counts. The J gene is TRBJ2-5, the V gene TRBV5-6; no reliable D call. Germline values: CDR1 SGHDT, CDR2 YYEEEE. The CDR3 loop spans 15 amino acids. Trimming stripped 0 bases from V and 2 bases from J, with 11 bases between. This chain's CDR3 is CASSLEGNSQETQYF. Written as DNA, the CDR3 is TGTGCCAGCAGCTTGGAGGGTAACTCACAAGAGACCCAGTACTTC.

This clonotype was seen a handful of times. The gene calls are TRBV6-1 and TRBJ1-2; D is possibly TRBD1 (5 bases). V lost 5 bases and J 5 bases, leaving 21 bases between the germline ends. The V gene's germline CDR1 is MNHNS and CDR2 SASEGT. The CDR3 has 16 residues. The CDR3 DNA reads TGTGCCAGCAGTCCCCGCAGGGACGCCCGGGGATATGGCTACACCTTC. Its translation: CASSPRRDARGYGYTF.

Ten or more counts support this clonotype. This rearrangement joins TRBV20-1 to TRBJ2-3, with D maybe TRBD2 (6 bases). This CDR3 is built from 15 residues. Germline V gene lookup returns CDR1 DFQATT and CDR2 SNEGSKA (reference sequence). V was pared by 1 base and J by 0 bases, with 11 bases between. CDR3 nucleotides: TGCAGTGCTAGAGCTAGCGCAACTAGCACAGATACGCAGTATTTT. Encoded protein: CSARASATSTDTQYF.

In this sample, this clonotype turned up a few times. The J gene is TRBJ2-3, the V gene TRBV6-5, with 12 bases aligning to TRBD2. The junction had 20 bases not matched to a gene; V was cut back by 6 bases and J by 1 base. Per the germline V gene, CDR1 is MNHEY and CDR2 is SVGAGI. The CDR3 loop spans 21 amino acids. In nucleotides, the CDR3 is TGTGCCAGCAGACAAAGTGTGGTCGTAGGACTAGCGGGATCTGGCACAGATACGCAGTATTTT. It is translated as CASRQSVVVGLAGSGTDTQYF.

The sample holds many counts of this clonotype. This chain connects TRBV10-3 to TRBJ1-1; a possible D gene is TRBD1 (5 bases). The CDR3 contains 15 residues. Trimming pared 6 bases from V and 1 base from J, leaving 15 bases between. Germline CDR1 is ENHRY and CDR2 is SYGVKD. CDR3 sequence (DNA): TGTGCCATCAGCGATCCGGGACTCCAGAACACTGAAGCTTTCTTT. Translation: CAISDPGLQNTEAFF.

The chain links TRBV21-1 to TRBJ1-5; the table calls TRBD1, which could not be checked here. TRBV21-1 is termed a pseudogene. The CDR3 is made up of 15 amino acids. The CDR3 protein is CASSKALGGNQPQHF. CDR3 DNA sequence: TGTGCCAGCAGCAAGGCTTTGGGGGGGAATCAGCCCCAGCATTTT.

This clonotype occurred many times. V usage is TRBV5-1 and J usage is TRBJ2-1, with 12 bases lining up with TRBD2. V lost 3 bases to trimming and J lost 5 bases; unmatched junction nucleotides: 3. The CDR3 loop spans 15 amino acids. Germline assignment: CDR1 SGHRS and CDR2 YFSETQ. As DNA, the CDR3 is TGCGCCAGCAGCTGGCGGACTAGCGGGAACAATGAGCAGTTCTTC. Translation: CASSWRTSGNNEQFF.

V is TRBV5-1 and J is TRBJ2-7, with a possible D match to TRBD2 (6 bases). Trimming removed 4 bases at V and 3 bases at J, with 11 bases between. The CDR3 contains 13 residues. CDR1 is SGHRS and CDR2 is YFSETQ in the germline V gene. CDR3 nucleotide sequence: TGCGCCAGCAGCCGGGACTGGATCTACGAGCAGTACTTC. Translating it yields CASSRDWIYEQYF.

There are many counts of this clonotype. The rearrangement uses TRBV20-1 and TRBJ2-2; no clear D. V was cut by 1 base and J by 3 bases, with 6 bases left in between. The V gene's germline CDR1 is DFQATT and CDR2 SNEGSKA (reference sequence). CDR3 size: 13 residues. The CDR3 loop reads CSARAGDTGELFF. The CDR3 nucleotides read TGCAGTGCTAGAGCTGGCGACACCGGGGAGCTGTTTTTT.

V is TRBV7-6 and J is TRBJ2-3, with TRBD1 as a possible D gene (5 bases). This CDR3 comprises 15 residues. Trimming removed 3 bases at V and 1 base at J, with 11 bases between. Germline V CDR1 and CDR2: SGHVS, FNYEAQ. CDR3 nucleotides: TGTGCCAGCAGCTTGGGGCCGGATGGCACAGATACGCAGTATTTT. This sequence encodes CASSLGPDGTDTQYF.

The chain is built from TRBV5-1 and TRBJ2-5, with 12 bases aligning to TRBD2. Germline-derived CDR1 and CDR2 are SGHRS and YFSETQ. J lost 4 bases, V lost 4 bases, and 5 bases had no gene match. The CDR3 consists of 15 residues. CDR3 in amino acids: CASSPTSGSTETQYF. The CDR3 DNA reads TGCGCCAGCAGCCCGACTAGCGGGAGCACAGAGACCCAGTACTTC.

The chain has TRBV11-2 and TRBJ2-7; maybe TRBD2 (5 bases). V was cut by 0 bases and J by 2 bases, with 11 bases left in between. The CDR3 consists of 15 residues. Looked up from germline, CDR1 is SGHAT and CDR2 is FQNNGV. The DNA for the CDR3 is TGTGCCAGCAGCTTAGACTCCCTAGCAACCTACGAGCAGTACTTC. Translation: CASSLDSLATYEQYF.

This clonotype was seen only a few times. The chain is built from TRBV7-9 and TRBJ2-7, with TRBD2 identical over 7 bases. This CDR3 is built from 14 residues. Germline-derived CDR1 and CDR2 are SEHNR and FQNEAQ (reference sequence). Trimming removed 1 base from V and 5 bases from J; junction bases left unmatched: 5. CDR3 loop: CASSLVRGVNEQYF. CDR3 coding DNA: TGTGCCAGCAGCTTAGTCCGGGGGGTGAACGAGCAGTACTTC.

This chain's CDR3 is CASSQVTRSEAFF. Here the CDR3 DNA reads TGTGCCAGCAGCCAAGTTACACGCTCTGAAGCTTTCTTT. The chain combines TRBV14 with TRBJ1-1, with no clear D. The CDR3 loop spans 13 amino acids. Germline lookup yields CDR1 SGHDN and CDR2 FVKESK. Trimming removed 1 base at V and 6 bases at J, with 9 bases between.

This clonotype was found many times. The V and J genes are TRBV20-1 and TRBJ2-4; a weak D match, TRBD1 (5 bases). The CDR3 consists of 13 residues. The ends were cut back, 0 bases at V and 5 bases at J, with 8 bases in the middle. Germline V gives CDR1 DFQATT, CDR2 SNEGSKA (reference sequence). The CDR3 coding sequence is TGCAGTGCTAGAGAGGCCAGGGAAAACATTCAGTACTTC. This gives the protein CSAREARENIQYF.

This clonotype was recorded a few times. The genes are TRBV5-1 and TRBJ2-5; TRBD2 agrees at 7 bases. The CDR3 has 14 amino acids. The J segment lost 5 bases and the V segment lost 2 bases, leaving 6 bases of the junction unmatched. Germline values: CDR1 SGHRS, CDR2 YFSETQ. This CDR3 reads CASSFPGGWETQYF. DNA for the CDR3: TGCGCCAGCAGCTTCCCGGGAGGTTGGGAGACCCAGTACTTC.

This clonotype was recorded many times. J is TRBJ1-3 and V is TRBV20-1; D uncertain. V lost 0 bases, J lost 7 bases, and 13 bases lay in between. Germline V gene lookup returns CDR1 DFQATT and CDR2 SNEGSKA (reference sequence). This CDR3 region has 14 residues. CDR3 in DNA: TGCAGTGCTAGAGATCCCCGAGATTGGAACACCATATATTTT. Translation: CSARDPRDWNTIYF.

This clonotype turned up a few times. The rearrangement links TRBV10-2 to TRBJ2-7; maybe TRBD1 (6 bases). This CDR3 comprises 13 residues. Germline assignment: CDR1 WSHSY and CDR2 SAAADI. V was clipped by 8 bases and J by 3 bases, with 14 bases between them. CDR3: CASGEIQGYEQYF. CDR3 bases: TGCGCCAGCGGGGAGATACAGGGCTACGAGCAGTACTTC.

The table lists this clonotype with many counts. The chain recombines TRBV29-1 with TRBJ1-1; the D is unclear. With 3 bases removed from V and 0 bases from J, the gap between germline ends came to 11 bases. Germline values: CDR1 SQVTM, CDR2 ANQGSEA. This CDR3 spans 14 amino acids. The DNA of the CDR3 is TGCAGCGTTGACCAGGCCGGGCTGAACACTGAAGCTTTCTTT. Its translation: CSVDQAGLNTEAFF.

This clonotype was detected many times. The rearrangement joins TRBV29-1 to TRBJ1-4; maybe TRBD1 (6 bases). V was trimmed by 7 bases and J by 5 bases, leaving 14 bases between them. The CDR3 is made up of 13 amino acids. In germline, CDR1 is SQVTM, CDR2 ANQGSEA. The CDR3 sequence: CSGQELGNEKLFF. CDR3 in DNA: TGCAGCGGACAGGAGCTCGGGAATGAAAAACTGTTTTTT.

This clonotype has more than one count but fewer than ten. V gene TRBV12-3 or TRBV12-4 combines with J gene TRBJ2-1; 8 positions agree with TRBD2. V lost 6 bases to trimming and J lost 6 bases; unmatched junction nucleotides: 7. There are 14 residues in the CDR3. For the CDR3, the DNA is TGTGCCAGCAGCTGGGAGGGACTAGTCAATGAGCAGTTCTTC. Translating it yields CASSWEGLVNEQFF.

The chain has TRBV19 and TRBJ2-7, with a weak D call TRBD2 (6 bases). CDR1 and CDR2 from the germline V gene are LNHDA and SQIVND (reference sequence). V was pared by 5 bases and J by 5 bases, with 19 bases between. The CDR3 has 15 residues. CDR3 DNA: TGTGCCAGTAGTTTGTGTGGAGTAGCGGAAAACGAGCAGTACTTC. This sequence encodes CASSLCGVAENEQYF.

This clonotype was seen at least ten times. The chain's CDR3 is CASTSSFPNYEQYF. CDR3 nucleotide sequence: TGTGCCAGCACATCTAGCTTCCCCAACTACGAGCAGTACTTC. The J gene is TRBJ2-7, the V gene TRBV7-8; maybe TRBD2 (5 bases). This CDR3 is built from 14 residues. V was shortened by 7 bases and J by 3 bases, with 16 bases between the two germline ends. Germline CDR1 reads SGHVS; CDR2 reads FQNEAQ.

The chain is built from TRBV20-1 and TRBJ1-1; D is uncertain. Trimming took 3 bases from V and 10 from J, leaving 3 bases between them. The CDR3 spans 8 residues. The germline CDR1 and CDR2 sequences are DFQATT and SNEGSKA (reference sequence). CDR3 bases: TGCAGTGCTAGGCGAGCTTTCTTT. Translation: CSARRAFF.

In its sample, this clonotype was seen a few times. One end of the junction does not line up with germline, which may come from a read error. This chain joins TRBV30 and TRBJ2-3; D not certain. The germline CDR1 and CDR2 sequences are GTSNPN and SVGIG (reference sequence). The CDR3 sequence is 10 residues long. The CDR3 DNA follows: TGTGCCAGGAGACTCGATACGCAGTATTTT. Protein product: CARRLDTQYF. Combining the CDR3 with reference TRBV30 and TRBJ2-3 gives the whole variable domain SQTIHQWPATLVQPVGSPLSLECTVEGTSNPNLYWYRQAAGRGLQLLFYSVGIGQISSEVPQNLSASRPQDRQFILSSKKLLLSDSGFYLCARRLDTQYFGPGTRLTVL.

This clonotype was seen at least ten times. The rearrangement links TRBV3-1 to TRBJ2-7; 9 bases align to TRBD2. The CDR3 has 16 residues. Germline CDR1 and CDR2: LGHDT and YNNKEL (reference sequence). After removal of 0 bases from V and 1 base from J, the junction contained 4 bases not matched to a gene. The CDR3 nucleotides are TGTGCCAGCAGCCAAGATGGCGGGAGGGATTCCTACGAGCAGTACTTC. It specifies CASSQDGGRDSYEQYF.

This clonotype was observed many times. The rearrangement links TRBV2 to TRBJ2-5; tentative D call: TRBD1 (6 bases). Trimming cost V 6 bases and J 1 base, with 15 bases left between them. The CDR3 length is 15 residues. The germline V gene encodes CDR1 SNHLY and CDR2 FYNNEI. CDR3: CASRTNTGLQETQYF. CDR3 nucleotide sequence: TGTGCCAGCAGGACAAACACAGGGCTCCAAGAGACCCAGTACTTC.